These T cell receptor beta chains were read from a single sample in a study of cytomegalovirus exposure and HLA in healthy donors. Some clones are missing from TCRdb's copy, which holds only in-frame ones; the method was immunoSEQ multiplex PCR. The sample has fewer than 200,000 clones; roughly 74% are singletons. Sequencing input: PBMCs. These TCRs come from a female donor in good health and CMV-seronegative. The CDR3 runs from the conserved cysteine through the conserved F or W.

j_call | v_call | cdr3_aa
TRBJ2-2 | TRBV7-8 | CASSFGQGVTGELFF
TRBJ2-5 | TRBV7-9 | CASSPWTGGQETQYF
TRBJ2-1 | TRBV4-3 | CASSATDSGREDEQFF
TRBJ2-7 | TRBV5-6 | CASSLRGLYEQYF
TRBJ2-1 | TRBV7-6 | CASSSGLAANEQFF
TRBJ2-7 | TRBV13 | CASSLGDIREQYF
TRBJ2-2 | TRBV9 | CASSVGTGVNIGELFF
TRBJ1-1 | TRBV4-2 | CASSQVLRQMNTEAFF
TRBJ2-3 | TRBV5-1 | CASSSLAASTDTQYF
TRBJ1-5 | TRBV7-8 | CASSLWGRDSMNQPQHF
TRBJ2-1 | TRBV25-1 | CASSDSGPSYNEQFF
TRBJ2-1 | TRBV6-5 | CASSYLNSGRANEQFF
TRBJ1-5 | TRBV27 | CASSLLPASNQPQHF
TRBJ2-7 | TRBV18 | CASSPAGQLYEQYF
TRBJ2-1 | TRBV2 | CASSATSGKGSYNEQFF
TRBJ1-5 | TRBV6-1 | CASSGGGGLQPQHF
TRBJ1-1 | TRBV5-6 | CASSAGITEAFF
TRBJ2-3 | TRBV28 | CASSRGPGTDTQYF
TRBJ1-1 | TRBV9 | CASSLYPGNTEAFF
TRBJ2-1 | TRBV7-3 | CASSLQGGTGRWDEQFF
TRBJ2-2 | TRBV23-1 | CASVCVREGTGELFF
TRBJ1-2 | TRBV30 | CAWSVGGQKYGYTF
TRBJ1-1 | TRBV18 | CASSPRSEAFF
TRBJ2-5 | TRBV29-1 | CSVRSQETQYF
TRBJ1-2 | TRBV7-3 | CASSLTGGYGYTF
TRBJ1-6 | TRBV30 | CAWRRPDLSNSPLHF
TRBJ2-2 | TRBV7-3 | CASSFGTGELFF
TRBJ2-2 | TRBV14 | CASSQRLFRRTGELFF
TRBJ2-3 | TRBV6-5 | CASRASGFTDTQYF
TRBJ2-7 | TRBV19 | CASSLSPGFYEQYF
TRBJ2-3 | TRBV29-1 | CSVAGTSGGRLGTDTQYF
TRBJ2-5 | TRBV9 | CASSVPGGGGQETQYF
TRBJ2-7 | TRBV7-2 | CASGKIYEQYF
TRBJ1-4 | TRBV28 | CASRRGGGNEKLFF
TRBJ2-4 | TRBV5-1 | CASSFDRGKNIQYF
TRBJ2-7 | TRBV5-6 | CASSLVAGGPSSYEQYF
TRBJ1-1 | TRBV19 | CASRARGSAVTEAFF
TRBJ2-5 | TRBV5-4 | CASNIRGGLGETQYF
TRBJ2-1 | TRBV7-9 | CASSLGGHYNEQFF
TRBJ2-3 | TRBV9 | CASSVGPSTDTQYF